These 18 T cell receptor beta chains share one sample of origin, sequenced in a study of OX40 agonist ivuxolimab in advanced cancers. Assay used: immunoSEQ multiplex PCR; TCRdb lists only in-frame clones, some missing. This table holds around 70,000 clones, 89% found once. The sample in question was CD4+ or CD8+ T cells sorted from blood, obtained in a trial of the OX40 agonist ivuxolimab. The receptors here all came from an adult with an advanced solid tumor such as melanoma, head and neck, liver or kidney cancer.

V usage is TRBV7-8 and J usage is TRBJ1-1; possible D gene TRBD1, 5 bases. This CDR3 is 19 amino acids long. Germline CDR1 and CDR2: SGHVS and FQNEAQ. The V end was cut by 5 bases, the J end by 6 bases, with 31 bases between. The CDR3 spells CASSIVLSWGSGGTAEAFF. In DNA form, the CDR3 reads TGTGCCAGCAGCATAGTACTTAGCTGGGGGTCGGGGGGAACCGCTGAAGCTTTCTTT.

The chain joins TRBV6-1 to TRBJ2-3; 8 nucleotides align to TRBD2. V was clipped by 7 bases and J by 5 bases; unmatched bases: 5. Per germline, CDR1 MNHNS and CDR2 SASEGT. There are 13 residues in the CDR3. The CDR3 region is CASTGLAIDTQYF. The DNA of the CDR3 is TGTGCCAGCACAGGACTAGCCATAGATACGCAGTATTTT.

The chain is built from TRBV6-5 and TRBJ2-3; D remains unclear. This CDR3 region has 13 residues. With 8 bases removed from V and 1 base from J, the gap between germline ends came to 10 bases. The germline V gene has CDR1 MNHEY and CDR2 SVGAGI. The CDR3 DNA follows: TGTGCCAGCCAAGGTGGGGGCACAGATACGCAGTATTTT. Residues: CASQGGGTDTQYF.

The chain links TRBV2 to TRBJ2-7, with unresolved D. The CDR3 is made up of 13 amino acids. Germline V gives CDR1 SNHLY, CDR2 FYNNEI. Trimming shortened V by 2 bases and J by 2 bases, and 7 bases separated the two germline ends. In nucleotides, the CDR3 is TGTGCCAGCAGTGAATGGTACACCTACGAGCAGTACTTC. Its protein product is CASSEWYTYEQYF. Full variable domain (rest looked up from reference TRBV2 and TRBJ2-7): EPEVTQTPSHQVTQMGQEVILRCVPISNHLYFYWYRQILGQKVEFLVSFYNNEISEKSEIFDDQFSVERPDGSNFTLKIRSTKLEDSAMYFCASSEWYTYEQYFGPGTRLTVT.

The J gene is TRBJ2-3, the V gene TRBV2; D is uncertain. Germline V gene data show CDR1 as SNHLY and CDR2 as FYNNEI. The V end was cut by 6 bases, the J end by 1 base, with 11 bases between. The CDR3 covers 14 residues. Here the CDR3 reads CASSVSRRTDTQYF. CDR3 nucleotide sequence: TGTGCCAGCAGCGTAAGTAGGCGCACAGATACGCAGTATTTT.

This CDR3 is CASSPGRENSPLHF. The DNA for the CDR3 is TGTGCCAGCAGTCCGGGTCGTGAGAATTCACCCCTCCACTTT. The J gene is TRBJ1-6, the V gene TRBV7-2; D is undetermined. Germline CDR1 is SGHTA and CDR2 is FQGNSA. Trimming removed 6 bases from V and 7 bases from J, with 13 bases in between. The CDR3 covers 14 residues.

V gene TRBV20-1 combines with J gene TRBJ2-7, with D uncertain. Trimming took off 6 bases at V and 5 bases at J, with 8 bases between the two ends. The CDR3 loop spans 10 amino acids. In germline, CDR1 is DFQATT, CDR2 SNEGSKA (reference sequence). Written as DNA, the CDR3 is TGCAGTGCGTTACACAACGAGCAGTACTTC. Encoded protein: CSALHNEQYF.

Only one count was recorded for this clone. The chain links TRBV6-5 to TRBJ1-2; 7 bases align to TRBD1. The ends lost 6 bases at V and 0 bases at J; junction bases unmatched: 7. This CDR3 spans 15 amino acids. Germline CDR1 reads MNHEY; CDR2 reads SVGAGI. CDR3 sequence: CASSPYRGANYGYTF. CDR3 bases: TGTGCCAGCAGCCCTTACAGGGGTGCTAACTATGGCTACACCTTC.

J is TRBJ2-1 and V is TRBV28, with D possibly TRBD2 on 6 matching bases. The length of the CDR3 is 15 residues. Trimming stripped 2 bases from V and 2 bases from J, with 10 bases between. CDR1 is MDHEN, CDR2 SYDVKM, per germline. The CDR3 reads CASSLGGIAYNEQFF. In DNA, the CDR3 is TGTGCCAGCAGTTTAGGGGGGATCGCCTACAATGAGCAGTTCTTC.

This chain links TRBV28 with TRBJ1-1; 11 nucleotides align to TRBD1. The ends lost 4 bases at V and 1 base at J; junction bases unmatched: 8. Germline V gene sequence: CDR1 MDHEN, CDR2 SYDVKM. The CDR3 contains 17 residues. The CDR3 DNA reads TGTGCCAGCAGTTCTCCGGGACAGGGGGGTGGGAACACTGAAGCTTTCTTT. Its protein is CASSSPGQGGGNTEAFF.

The chain couples TRBV23-1 to TRBJ1-3; a possible D gene is TRBD1 (6 bases). TRBV23-1 is given ORF status, its function remaining uncertain. The V and J ends lost 3 bases and 3 bases respectively, with 12 bases between them. The CDR3 length is 15 residues. The DNA of the CDR3 is TGCGCCAGCAGTCAGGGACATACTTGTGGAAACACCATATATTTT. Translating it yields CASSQGHTCGNTIYF.

The rearrangement uses TRBV7-2 and TRBJ2-7; either TRBD1 or TRBD2 may supply D (5 bases each). The CDR3 spans 14 residues. Trimming cost V 1 base and J 2 bases, with 9 bases left between them. CDR1 SGHTA and CDR2 FQGNSA come from the germline V gene. The chain's CDR3 is CASSLDLGPYEQYF. Here the CDR3 DNA reads TGTGCCAGCAGCTTAGACCTGGGACCCTACGAGCAGTACTTC.

The rearrangement joins TRBV29-1 to TRBJ2-5; TRBD2 agrees at 8 bases. V was pared by 3 bases and J by 2 bases, with 2 bases of the junction left unmatched. The CDR3 consists of 13 residues. Per the germline V gene, CDR1 is SQVTM and CDR2 is ANQGSEA. The CDR3 sequence: CSVDGGVQETQYF. The CDR3 DNA is TGCAGCGTTGACGGGGGGGTACAAGAGACCCAGTACTTC.

V and J are TRBV6-6 and TRBJ2-5; TRBD1 is a possible D gene (6 bases). Deletions cut 6 bases from V and 5 bases from J, with 7 bases between. Germline V gene data show CDR1 as MNHNY and CDR2 as SVGAGI (reference sequence). The CDR3 sequence is 11 residues long. DNA of the CDR3: TGTGCCAGCAGCCAGGGGGAGACCCAGTACTTC. This codes for CASSQGETQYF.

This clone was seen a few times. The chain has TRBV10-3 and TRBJ2-3; TRBD2 might be the D (7 bases). Per germline, CDR1 ENHRY and CDR2 SYGVKD. V gave up 2 bases and J gave up 6 bases, with 21 bases separating them. The CDR3 loop spans 17 amino acids. The chain's CDR3 is CAISEPPRGRAGDTQYF. CDR3 bases: TGTGCCATCAGTGAGCCCCCAAGGGGGAGGGCCGGGGATACGCAGTATTTT.

V gene TRBV5-1 combines with J gene TRBJ1-6, with a tentative D call TRBD1 (5 bases). Germline V gene lookup returns CDR1 SGHRS and CDR2 YFSETQ. The germline V and J ends were trimmed by 2 bases and 7 bases, with 16 bases remaining between them. The CDR3 spans 16 residues. CDR3 sequence reads: CASSFGGRTRNSPLHF. In DNA, the CDR3 is TGCGCCAGCAGCTTTGGGGGACGGACGAGAAATTCACCCCTCCACTTT.

Sample share makes this clone medium-sized (0.01 to 0.1%). The chain recombines TRBV7-6 with TRBJ2-7; TRBD1 is a possible D gene (5 bases). CDR1 and CDR2 (germline): SGHVS, FNYEAQ. V lost 5 bases and J lost 6, with 20 bases in between. The CDR3 runs to 15 residues. In DNA form, the CDR3 reads TGTGCCAGCAGCCCTTTCGGTCAGGGCCTCGGCGAGCAGTACTTC. The encoded protein is CASSPFGQGLGEQYF.

This sequence joins TRBV5-1 and TRBJ1-2; 11 bases agree with TRBD1. CDR3 size: 17 residues. Germline lookup yields CDR1 SGHRS and CDR2 YFSETQ. The V gene end was trimmed by 0 bases and the J gene end by 7 bases; junction bases not matched to a gene: 11. The CDR3 sequence: CASSLEVGRDRGFGYTF. DNA for the CDR3: TGCGCCAGCAGCTTGGAAGTTGGGCGGGACAGGGGGTTTGGCTACACCTTC.